This entry is about one T cell receptor beta chain. This clonotype came up many times. The clone's antigen remains unknown. The input lacks base qualities; no much larger clone sits a single base away. This sample was taken from a study of T cells in Graves' hyperthyroidism and ophthalmopathy (dated by TCRdb to the late 2010s). Regarding the research as a whole: Peripheral blood samples were taken at the time of initial diagnosis, prior to any treatment. To identify distinguishing TCR V-J signatures, a discovery cohort of about 95 patients was used, comprising 43 with Graves' ophthalmopathy and 57 with stable Graves' hyperthyroidism. According to the paper, TCR Vbeta CDR3 sequencing was carried out on approximately 140 peripheral blood samples, which came from 40 to 45 ophthalmopathy, 75 to 80 hyperthyroidism and 17 progressor patients. In addition, the study compared T-cell repertoires in thyroid tissue and in blood from five to seven Graves' hyperthyroidism patients. An independent validation cohort of fewer than 20 hyperthyroidism patients and some 15 patients who later progressed to ophthalmopathy tested prospective prediction of ophthalmopathy. The roughly 90 discovery patients were divided at random into training and test sets in a 7:3 ratio. Following sampling, methimazole starting at 30 mg daily was given to hyperthyroidism patients, and high-dose intravenous methylprednisolone was given to ophthalmopathy patients. The study at large found these results: Sample size was not statistically predetermined, and blinding of investigators to group allocation was not performed. Most expanded thyroid clonotypes (frequency above 0.001) were also found in blood, which suggests that blood repertoires may mirror thyroid immune responses. Ophthalmopathy was separated from stable hyperthyroidism by a 13 V-J signature model, with approximately 89% sensitivity and around 81% specificity obtained in cross-validation and 80%/75% obtained in testing. During validation, the model predicted progression to ophthalmopathy a median of around 7 months ahead of onset, with around 71% sensitivity and around 72% specificity.

The TCR beta CDR3 regions were amplified from the RNA transcripts. The TCR CDR3 was subjected to a first round of RT-PCR using the HTBI primer set and the Qiagen OneStep RT-PCR kit. The libraries were constructed in a second round of multiplex PCR and then size-selected and purified. Sequencing of the libraries was done on an Illumina HiSeq2000 using paired-end 100 bp reads. The authors processed their data as follows. SOAPnuke was used to process the raw data, throwing out any read that contained adapters or uncalled bases, had a mean Phred below 15, or lacked an exact constant-primer or identifier match. High-quality paired reads were merged with COPE v1.2.5, and unique nucleotide sequences were defined as clonotypes. Clonotypes were aligned to IMGT TRBV, TRBD and TRBJ reference segments using MiTCR v1.1. The analysis included only V-J combinations with a frequency above 0.0001, which together covered 99% to 99.2% of the repertoires. The TCS score was defined as the ratio of F50 (clonal expansion) to E x V (chaos), calculated using BLOSUM62-based TCRdist between CDR3 peptides within each V-J. Welch's t-statistics and random forest reduced several hundred V-J features to roughly 13, which were used in a naive Bayes classifier (R e1071). Clones were called with MiXCR by TCRdb after fastp trimmed the public reads at Q25, and only in-frame beta chains were retained. All rows with the same CDR3 protein become a single entry with the most common DNA and genes. The V and J calls shown here were made by TCRdb, not taken from the authors' results. Counted in this sample were fewer than 600,000 distinct CDR3 sequences; 14% of them appeared once. The top ten hold around 14% of the sample.

Stable Graves' hyperthyroidism was defined as no progression to ophthalmopathy during 18 months of follow-up. Hyperthyroidism patients were aged 18 to 65 years and newly diagnosed, with disease duration of less than 2 months. Exclusion was applied to patients with uncontrolled infections, other autoimmune diseases, pregnancy or lactation. Diagnoses were based on clinical symptoms, serum thyroxine and TRAb, thyroid ultrasound and orbital computed tomography. PBMCs were separated from 8 to 10 ml of fresh peripheral blood using Ficoll-Paque density gradient centrifugation. Total RNA was extracted with Trizol reagent, and quality was checked on an Agilent 2100 Bioanalyzer. Inclusive of the bounding cysteine and phenylalanine, the CDR3 is 15 residues long. The kept DNA is CDR3 alone, 45 bases in frame from the first base. Looking up the germline V gene yields CDR1 SNHLY and CDR2 FYNNEI. Trimming removed 4 bases from V and 4 bases from J; the gene matches leave 6 bases unexplained.

The sequencing input was blood. This clonotype originated in a woman between 40 and 50 years old with Graves' hyperthyroidism. This chain is built from TRBV2 and TRBJ2-5; TRBD2 lines up with 10 middle nucleotides. Read as DNA, the sequence is TGTGCCAGCAGTGGGGCTAGCGGGAGTCGAGAGACCCAGTACTTC. Translated, it gives CASSGASGSRETQYF.